Following are 29 T cell receptor beta chains from one sample sequenced in a study of blood T cell repertoires in COVID-19. The method was immunoSEQ multiplex PCR; TCRdb's version includes in-frame clones alone and lacks a portion of them. Among about 49,000 clones, approximately 85% were seen once, and the ten largest hold approximately 15%. Sequences were obtained from peripheral blood. The receptors shown here come from a human donor in a cohort sampled during active COVID-19.

The chain recombines TRBV28 with TRBJ1-2, with D uncertain. Germline V CDR1 and CDR2: MDHEN, SYDVKM. Trimming removed 8 bases at V and 2 bases at J, with 9 bases between. The CDR3 spans 12 residues. The CDR3 loop is CASAARNYGYTF. The CDR3, as DNA: TGTGCCAGCGCCGCTAGGAACTATGGCTACACCTTC.

The V call is TRBV2, the J call TRBJ1-4; D uncertain. The CDR3 sequence is 12 residues long. V shed 3 bases and J shed 4 bases, with 3 bases lying between them. The V gene's germline CDR1 is SNHLY and CDR2 FYNNEI. CDR3 sequence (DNA): TGTGCCAGCAGTGAGAGTAATGAAAAACTGTTTTTT. Translation: CASSESNEKLFF.

V gene TRBV19 combines with J gene TRBJ2-1, with D possibly TRBD2 on 5 matching bases. The CDR3 spans 13 residues. V dropped 3 bases and J dropped 6 bases, with 9 bases sitting between them. CDR1 is LNHDA and CDR2 is SQIVND in the germline V gene (reference sequence). This chain's CDR3 is CASSIGVSNEQFF. CDR3 DNA sequence: TGTGCCAGTAGTATCGGGGTAAGCAATGAGCAGTTCTTC.

The gene calls are TRBV11-3 and TRBJ2-4; 9 nucleotides match TRBD2. The CDR3 extends over 16 amino acids. The germline gives CDR1 SGHNT, CDR2 YENEEA. V trimming: 2 bases; J trimming: 0 bases; junction bases outside the gene matches: 2. The CDR3 loop is CASSLRAGGAKNIQYF. The CDR3 DNA follows: TGTGCCAGCAGCTTACGAGCGGGGGGAGCCAAAAACATTCAGTACTTC.

The rearrangement links TRBV5-1 to TRBJ1-1; a possible D gene is TRBD1 (6 bases). This CDR3 spans 15 amino acids. Germline assignment: CDR1 SGHRS and CDR2 YFSETQ. The germline V and J ends were trimmed by 6 bases and 1 base, with 16 bases remaining between them. CDR3 sequence (DNA): TGCGCCAGCACGCCCACCGGGACAAAGAACACTGAAGCTTTCTTT. The encoded protein is CASTPTGTKNTEAFF.

The CDR3 is CASTPGQDNTEAFF. CDR3 nucleotide sequence: TGCGCCAGCACCCCTGGACAGGATAACACTGAAGCTTTCTTT. The chain carries TRBV5-1 and TRBJ1-1; the match to TRBD1 covers 7 bases. Germline CDR1 is SGHRS and CDR2 is YFSETQ. Germline trimming cut 6 bases from V and 2 bases from J; bases unmatched to any gene: 7. The CDR3 is made up of 14 amino acids. Full variable domain (outside the CDR3, taken from reference TRBV5-1 and TRBJ1-1): KAGVTQTPRYLIKTRGQQVTLSCSPISGHRSVSWYQQTPGQGLQFLFEYFSETQRNKGNFPGRFSGRQFSNSRSEMNVSTLELGDSALYLCASTPGQDNTEAFFGQGTRLTVV.

The chain uses TRBV2 and TRBJ2-3; D not certain. The CDR3 loop spans 14 amino acids. The germline V and J ends were trimmed by 7 bases and 3 bases, with 14 bases remaining between them. Germline CDR1 and CDR2: SNHLY and FYNNEI. CDR3 loop: CASKLRILTDTQYF. As DNA, the CDR3 is TGTGCCAGCAAACTAAGAATATTAACAGATACGCAGTATTTT.

The rearrangement links TRBV6-2 or TRBV6-3 to TRBJ1-2, with 9 nucleotides matching TRBD1. V shed 0 bases, J shed 4 bases, and the junction held 3 bases outside the gene matches. The CDR3 covers 15 residues. CDR1 and CDR2 (germline): MNHEY, SVGEGT. In nucleotides, the CDR3 is TGTGCCAGCAGTTACTCGGGACAGGGAGGCTATGGCTACACCTTC. Translating gives CASSYSGQGGYGYTF.

The chain couples TRBV18 to TRBJ2-3, with 10 bases matching TRBD1. The CDR3 length is 16 residues. J gave up 3 bases and V 3 bases, and 6 bases lay outside the gene matches. The germline CDR1 and CDR2 sequences are KGHSH and LQKENI. The DNA for the CDR3 is TGTGCCAGCTCACCGCCGGGACAGGGGAAGACAGATACGCAGTATTTT. Translating gives CASSPPGQGKTDTQYF.

The V call is TRBV6-2 or TRBV6-3, the J call TRBJ2-1; TRBD2 matches 8 bases. The CDR3 spans 13 residues. V shed 2 bases, J shed 9 bases, and the junction held 3 bases outside the gene matches. Germline CDR1 reads MNHEY; CDR2 reads SVGEGT. DNA of the CDR3: TGTGCCAGCAGTTACGGAACTAGCGGTGAGCAGTTCTTC. Translation: CASSYGTSGEQFF.

The chain employs TRBV27 and TRBJ2-1; 7 positions match TRBD2. CDR3 size: 14 residues. V lost 10 bases to trimming and J lost 1 base; unmatched junction nucleotides: 7. Per germline, CDR1 MNHEY and CDR2 SMNVEV (reference sequence). The CDR3 reads CATWGGGSYNEQFF. The CDR3, as DNA: TGTGCCACCTGGGGGGGTGGGTCCTACAATGAGCAGTTCTTC.

The rearrangement joins TRBV2 to TRBJ2-6; no reliable D call. V lost 3 bases and J lost 0, with 6 bases in between. The CDR3 consists of 15 residues. Germline V gives CDR1 SNHLY, CDR2 FYNNEI. This CDR3 is CASSDRFSGANVLTF. The CDR3 DNA follows: TGTGCCAGCAGTGACAGGTTCTCTGGGGCCAACGTCCTGACTTTC.

The V call is TRBV7-9, the J call TRBJ2-2, with 8 bases lining up with TRBD1. With V trimmed by 5 bases and J by 6 bases, 2 bases remained unmatched. Germline-derived CDR1 and CDR2 are SEHNR and FQNEAQ (reference sequence). The CDR3 has 13 residues. The CDR3 reads CASSPDRAGELFF. CDR3 sequence (DNA): TGTGCCAGCAGCCCGGACAGGGCCGGGGAGCTGTTTTTT.

The chain joins TRBV30 to TRBJ2-3, with 7 bases identical to TRBD1. V was clipped by 7 bases and J by 1 base; unmatched bases: 11. CDR1 and CDR2 (germline): GTSNPN, SVGIG (reference sequence). The CDR3 sequence is 15 residues long. The CDR3 DNA sequence: TGTGCCTCCCGCCAAAGGACAGGCCGCACAGATACGCAGTATTTT. The encoded protein is CASRQRTGRTDTQYF.

This chain joins TRBV5-4 and TRBJ2-1, with a possible D match to TRBD2 (5 bases). The CDR3 is 12 amino acids. Between the trimmed V and J ends, which lost 0 bases and 11 bases, there was a span of 9 bases. Germline CDR1 SGHNT, CDR2 YYREEE (reference sequence). CDR3 coding DNA: TGTGCCAGCAGCTTGGTAGGGAGACAGCAGTTCTTC. Translating it yields CASSLVGRQQFF.

The chain employs TRBV11-3 and TRBJ2-5; 8 nucleotides agree with TRBD1. V gave up 5 bases and J gave up 2 bases; unmatched junction bases: 7. Per germline, CDR1 SGHNT and CDR2 YENEEA. The CDR3 extends over 15 amino acids. This CDR3 is CASSLGWTGQETQYF. The CDR3 region has the DNA TGTGCCAGCAGCCTTGGGTGGACAGGGCAAGAGACCCAGTACTTC.

The chain has TRBV5-1 and TRBJ2-7; 10 nucleotides align to TRBD1. Germline V gene lookup returns CDR1 SGHRS and CDR2 YFSETQ. CDR3 length equals 16 residues. J was trimmed by 6 bases and V by 1 base; bases with no gene match: 10. CDR3 amino acids: CASSLSSGQGTGEQYF. In DNA, the CDR3 is TGCGCCAGCAGCTTGTCCTCGGGACAGGGGACGGGCGAGCAGTACTTC.

The chain couples TRBV14 to TRBJ2-2; TRBD1 is a possible D gene (6 bases). Germline V gives CDR1 SGHDN, CDR2 FVKESK. Trimming took off 0 bases at V and 6 bases at J, with 14 bases between the two ends. The CDR3 runs to 16 residues. CDR3 sequence (DNA): TGTGCCAGCAGCCAAGATCGACGACAGGTCCCCGGGGAGCTGTTTTTT. As protein: CASSQDRRQVPGELFF.

CDR3 coding DNA: TGTGCCAGCAGCTTGGCAGGGCGGCGAGAGACCCAGTACTTC. It specifies CASSLAGRRETQYF. The chain carries TRBV5-8 and TRBJ2-5, with D perhaps matching TRBD1 (5 bases). Trimming took 0 bases from V and 4 from J, leaving 10 bases between them. Germline CDR1 SGHTS, CDR2 YDEGEE. The CDR3 totals 14 residues.

V is TRBV6-2 or TRBV6-3 and J is TRBJ2-1; 13 bases agree with TRBD2. Germline trimming cut 3 bases from V and 10 bases from J; bases unmatched to any gene: 9. Germline V lookup: CDR1 MNHEY, CDR2 SVGEGT. The CDR3 has 16 residues. The CDR3 DNA reads as TGTGCCAGCAGTTATCCCGGGACTAGCGGGATTAGGGAGCAGTTCTTC. This translates into CASSYPGTSGIREQFF.

The V and J genes are TRBV9 and TRBJ1-5; D is ambiguous. The CDR3 has 14 residues. Germline V lookup: CDR1 SGDLS, CDR2 YYNGEE. Between the trimmed V and J ends, which lost 0 bases and 8 bases, there was a span of 12 bases. Here the CDR3 DNA reads TGTGCCAGCAGCGTAGGCCCCACGCTAGAGCCCCAGCATTTT. Amino acid sequence: CASSVGPTLEPQHF.

The rearrangement joins TRBV7-2 to TRBJ2-4; 7 bases fit TRBD1. J gave up 9 bases and V 6 bases, and 14 bases lay outside the gene matches. The CDR3 totals 15 residues. The germline V gene encodes CDR1 SGHTA and CDR2 FQGNSA. The CDR3 here is CASRQSTGARGIQYF. The CDR3 nucleotides read TGTGCCAGCAGACAAAGTACAGGGGCTCGTGGCATTCAGTACTTC. The variable domain in full, completed from reference TRBV7-2 and TRBJ2-4, reads GAGVSQSPSNKVTEKGKDVELRCDPISGHTALYWYRQSLGQGLEFLIYFQGNSAPDKSGLPSDRFSAERTGGSVSTLTIQRTQQEDSAVYLCASRQSTGARGIQYFGAGTRLSVL.

The V gene is TRBV7-3, the J gene TRBJ2-3; no reliable D call. Trimming cost V 2 bases and J 0 bases, with 6 bases left between them. Germline V lookup: CDR1 SGHTA, CDR2 FQGTGA. CDR3 length: 14 residues. The CDR3 DNA reads TGTGCCAGCAGCTTACTTACTAGCACAGATACGCAGTATTTT. Residues: CASSLLTSTDTQYF.

This chain joins TRBV4-1 and TRBJ2-7; 7 positions agree with TRBD1. In germline, CDR1 is MGHRA, CDR2 YSYEKL. With 1 base clipped from V and 4 bases from J, the junction kept 4 bases outside the gene matches. The CDR3 consists of 14 residues. As DNA, the CDR3 is TGCGCCAGCAGCCAAGGGGGACAGAAATACGAGCAGTACTTC. It codes for CASSQGGQKYEQYF.

This clone was picked up a small number of times. The V and J genes are TRBV7-6 and TRBJ2-5, with 7 positions matching TRBD2. This CDR3 comprises 13 residues. The trim removed 8 bases at V and 5 bases at J, leaving 8 bases unmatched. Germline V lookup: CDR1 SGHVS, CDR2 FNYEAQ. In DNA, the CDR3 is TGTGCCAGCTGGGCTAGCGGATCGGAGACCCAGTACTTC. It encodes CASWASGSETQYF.

Note on this clone: One end of the junction does not line up with germline, which may come from a read error. This chain joins TRBV2 and TRBJ1-4; D is possibly TRBD1 (5 bases). Germline CDR1 SNHLY, CDR2 FYNNEI. CDR3 length: 12 amino acids. In DNA, the CDR3 is TGTGCCAGCAGTGCCGGGACTCCCAATTCGAACTTT. This encodes CASSAGTPNSNF.

The chain carries TRBV10-3 and TRBJ1-2, with 7 bases identical to TRBD1. This CDR3 comprises 14 residues. Germline V CDR1 and CDR2: ENHRY, SYGVKD. Unmatched junction bases numbered 4, after V lost 2 bases and J lost 4 bases. This CDR3 is CAISERDSVYGYTF. CDR3 bases: TGTGCCATCAGTGAGCGGGACAGTGTCTATGGCTACACCTTC.

This clone was observed once. At one end, the junction sequence differs from germline, possibly due to a read error. The CDR3 is CASSLSPRRFGETQYF. The CDR3 DNA follows: TGTGCTAGCAGCCTCTCCCCCCGCAGGTTTGGTGAGACCCAGTACTTC. The chain combines TRBV7-7 with TRBJ2-5; D gene uncertain. The CDR3 runs 16 residues. Germline values: CDR1 SSHAT, CDR2 FNYEAQ (reference sequence).

The count of this clone is one. This rearrangement joins TRBV18 to TRBJ1-5; TRBD1 agrees at 7 bases. With 4 bases clipped from V and 4 bases from J, the junction kept 10 bases outside the gene matches. CDR3 length: 16 residues. The germline V gene has CDR1 KGHSH and CDR2 LQKENI. The CDR3 DNA reads as TGTGCCAGCTCACAGGCAGGGACAGCTACTAATCAGCCCCAGCATTTT. This codes for CASSQAGTATNQPQHF.